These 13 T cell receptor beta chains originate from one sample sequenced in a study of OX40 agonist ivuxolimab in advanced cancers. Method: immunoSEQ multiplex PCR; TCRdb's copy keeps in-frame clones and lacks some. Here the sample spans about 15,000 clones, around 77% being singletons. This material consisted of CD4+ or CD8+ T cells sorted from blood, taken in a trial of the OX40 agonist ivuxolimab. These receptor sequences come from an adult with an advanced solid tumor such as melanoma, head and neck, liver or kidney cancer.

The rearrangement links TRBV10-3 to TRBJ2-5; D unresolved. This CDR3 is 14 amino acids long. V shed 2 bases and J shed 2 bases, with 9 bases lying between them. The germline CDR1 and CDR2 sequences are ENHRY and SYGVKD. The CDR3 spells CAISEGAGQETQYF. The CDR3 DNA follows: TGTGCCATCAGTGAGGGCGCTGGGCAAGAGACCCAGTACTTC.

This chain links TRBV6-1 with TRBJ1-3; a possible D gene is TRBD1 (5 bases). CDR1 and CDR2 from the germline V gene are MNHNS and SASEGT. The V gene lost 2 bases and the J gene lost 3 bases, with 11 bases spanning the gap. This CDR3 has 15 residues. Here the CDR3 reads CASSEYWDRGNTIYF. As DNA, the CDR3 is TGTGCCAGCAGTGAATATTGGGACCGTGGAAACACCATATATTTT.

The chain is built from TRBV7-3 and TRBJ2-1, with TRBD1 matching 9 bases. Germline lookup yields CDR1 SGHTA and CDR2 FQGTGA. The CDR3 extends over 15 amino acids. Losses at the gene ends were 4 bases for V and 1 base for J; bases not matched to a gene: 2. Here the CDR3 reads CASSSDRGSYNEQFF. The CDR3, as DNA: TGTGCCAGCAGCTCTGACAGGGGGTCCTACAATGAGCAGTTCTTC.

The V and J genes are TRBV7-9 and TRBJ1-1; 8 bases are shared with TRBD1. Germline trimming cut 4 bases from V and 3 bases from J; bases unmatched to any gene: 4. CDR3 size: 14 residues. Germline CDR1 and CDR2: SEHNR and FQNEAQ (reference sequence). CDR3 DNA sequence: TGTGCCAGCAGCTCACACAGGGGGGACACTGAAGCTTTCTTT. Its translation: CASSSHRGDTEAFF.

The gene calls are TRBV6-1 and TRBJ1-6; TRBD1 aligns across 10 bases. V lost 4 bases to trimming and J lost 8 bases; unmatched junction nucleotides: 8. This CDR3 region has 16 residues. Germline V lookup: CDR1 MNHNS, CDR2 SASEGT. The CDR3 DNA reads TGTGCCAGCAGTGCAACCCCCGGGACAGGGGATTCACCCCTCCACTTT. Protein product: CASSATPGTGDSPLHF.

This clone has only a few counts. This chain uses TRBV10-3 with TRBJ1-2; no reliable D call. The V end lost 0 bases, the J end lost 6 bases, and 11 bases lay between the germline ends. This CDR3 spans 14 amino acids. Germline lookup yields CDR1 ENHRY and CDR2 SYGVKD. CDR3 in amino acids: CAISESRTTDGYTF. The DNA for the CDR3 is TGTGCCATCAGTGAGTCGAGAACTACCGATGGCTACACCTTC.

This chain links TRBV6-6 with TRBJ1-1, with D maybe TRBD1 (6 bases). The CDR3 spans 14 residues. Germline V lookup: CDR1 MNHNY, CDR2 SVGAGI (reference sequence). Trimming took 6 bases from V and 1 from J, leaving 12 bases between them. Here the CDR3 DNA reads TGTGCCAGCAGCACAGGGTCCTCGAACACTGAAGCTTTCTTT. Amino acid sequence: CASSTGSSNTEAFF.

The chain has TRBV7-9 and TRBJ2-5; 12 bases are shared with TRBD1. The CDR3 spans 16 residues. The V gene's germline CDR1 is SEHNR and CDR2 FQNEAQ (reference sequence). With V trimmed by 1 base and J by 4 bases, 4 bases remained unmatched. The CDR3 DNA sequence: TGTGCCAGCAGCTTAGTGGGACAGGGGGCCGGAGAGACCCAGTACTTC. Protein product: CASSLVGQGAGETQYF.

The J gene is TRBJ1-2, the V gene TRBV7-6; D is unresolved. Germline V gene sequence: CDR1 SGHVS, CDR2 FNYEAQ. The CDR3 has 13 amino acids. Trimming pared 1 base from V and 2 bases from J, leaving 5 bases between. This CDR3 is CASSLVRNYGYTF. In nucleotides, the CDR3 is TGTGCCAGCAGCTTAGTCCGCAACTATGGCTACACCTTC.

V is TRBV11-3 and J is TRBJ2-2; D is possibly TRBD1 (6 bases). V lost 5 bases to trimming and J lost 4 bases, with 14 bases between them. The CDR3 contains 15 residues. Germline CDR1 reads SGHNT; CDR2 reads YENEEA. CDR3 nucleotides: TGTGCCAGCAGCACACGACAGGAGAGCACCGGGGAGCTGTTTTTT. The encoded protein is CASSTRQESTGELFF.

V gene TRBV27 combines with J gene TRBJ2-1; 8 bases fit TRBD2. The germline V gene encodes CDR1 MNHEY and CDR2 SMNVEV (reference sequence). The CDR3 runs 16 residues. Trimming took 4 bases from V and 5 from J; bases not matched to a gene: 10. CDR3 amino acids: CASSSPSSGSDNEQFF. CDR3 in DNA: TGTGCCAGCAGTTCCCCCTCGAGCGGGAGTGACAATGAGCAGTTCTTC.

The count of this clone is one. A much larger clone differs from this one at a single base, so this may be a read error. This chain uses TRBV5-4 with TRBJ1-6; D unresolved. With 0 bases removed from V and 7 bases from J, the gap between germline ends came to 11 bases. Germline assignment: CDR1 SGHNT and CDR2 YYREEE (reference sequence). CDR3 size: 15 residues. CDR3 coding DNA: TGTGCCAGCAGCTTGGAGAGGGCGCAGAATTCACCCCTCCACTTT. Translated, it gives CASSLERAQNSPLHF.

The CDR3 coding sequence is TGTGCCAGCAGCTGGGGGGACGTCAATGAGCAGTTCTTC. Translating gives CASSWGDVNEQFF. V gene TRBV5-6 combines with J gene TRBJ2-1, with TRBD2 as a possible D gene (6 bases). Germline V gene sequence: CDR1 SGHDT, CDR2 YYEEEE. The germline V and J ends were trimmed by 3 bases and 6 bases, with 10 bases remaining between them. CDR3 length: 13 amino acids.